This T cell receptor beta chain was sequenced during a study of response to subunit inactivated influenza vaccine. General observations from the study: Only a handful of new T cells, the authors suggested, are recruited with each seasonal influenza vaccination.

TCRdb re-analysed the RT-PCR reads in MiXCR, keeping a single row per CDR3 protein. The profile shows around 250,000 distinct CDR3 sequences, 12% of them singletons. Trimming shortened V by 0 bases and J by 3 bases, and 14 bases separated the two germline ends. This CDR3 contains 15 residues. Germline CDR1 and CDR2: GTSNPN and SVGIG (reference sequence). On this clonotype itself: Its antigen is currently unknown.

The sequencing used non-naive T cells sorted from PBMCs, collected 14 days before vaccination. The TCR comes from a man aged 50 to 59 who received an inactivated influenza vaccine. V is TRBV30 and J is TRBJ1-1; a possible D gene is TRBD1 (6 bases). The DNA of the CDR3 is TGTGCCTGGAGTGTACCAGGGGCTGGGTACACTGAAGCTTTCTTT. It translates to CAWSVPGAGYTEAFF. Drawing the rest from reference TRBV30 and TRBJ1-1, the complete variable domain is SQTIHQWPATLVQPVGSPLSLECTVEGTSNPNLYWYRQAAGRGLQLLFYSVGIGQISSEVPQNLSASRPQDRQFILSSKKLLLSDSGFYLCAWSVPGAGYTEAFFGQGTRLTVV.